Below, 6 T cell receptor beta chains from the same sample are listed, as sequenced in a study of blood T cells in healthy people across ages. A second PCR of 7 to 11 cycles used a sample-barcoded 5' primer and a J-beta primer mix. TCRdb ran MiXCR on the 5' RACE reads and lists one entry per CDR3 protein. The sample records over 1,500,000 distinct CDR3 sequences, more than 35% being singletons. Input material: blood. The receptor source for this set is a human donor in good health.

The chain combines TRBV20-1 with TRBJ1-5, with 7 bases lining up with TRBD1. This CDR3 has 13 amino acids. V was pared by 8 bases and J by 3 bases, with 7 bases of the junction left unmatched. Germline CDR1 DFQATT, CDR2 SNEGSKA (reference sequence). The DNA for the CDR3 is TGCAGTACTCAGACAGGGATCAATCAGCCCCAGCATTTT. This gives the protein CSTQTGINQPQHF.

In its sample, this clonotype was seen many times. The junction departs from germline at one end; a sequencing error may be responsible. The rearrangement joins TRBV5-1 to TRBJ2-1; D remains ambiguous. CDR1 and CDR2 (germline): SGHRS, YFSETQ. The CDR3 extends over 12 amino acids. CDR3 bases: TGTGCCAGCAGCCTTGAGGCCAATGAGCAGTTCTTC. It codes for CASSLEANEQFF. The full variable domain, completed using reference TRBV5-1 and TRBJ2-1, is KAGVTQTPRYLIKTRGQQVTLSCSPISGHRSVSWYQQTPGQGLQFLFEYFSETQRNKGNFPGRFSGRQFSNSRSEMNVSTLELGDSALYLCASSLEANEQFFGPGTRLTVL.

This clonotype has only a few counts. The chain has TRBV7-9 and TRBJ1-2; tentatively, D is TRBD1 (5 bases). CDR1 and CDR2 from the germline V gene are SEHNR and FQNEAQ (reference sequence). The CDR3 totals 14 residues. Trimming stripped 4 bases from V and 2 bases from J, with 11 bases between. The CDR3, as DNA: TGTGCCAGCAGCTCGACAGCCGGAAACTATGGCTACACCTTC. Translating gives CASSSTAGNYGYTF.

DNA for the CDR3: TGTGCCAGTAGTACACGGACAGGGATAAATGAAAAACTGTTTTTT. It encodes CASSTRTGINEKLFF. The chain couples TRBV19 to TRBJ1-4; 8 positions match TRBD1. Germline CDR1 and CDR2: LNHDA and SQIVND (reference sequence). J was trimmed by 5 bases and V by 4 bases; bases with no gene match: 6. The CDR3 runs to 15 residues.

This clonotype was found a few times. This chain links TRBV6-2 or TRBV6-3 with TRBJ2-7; D is uncertain. V was pared by 2 bases and J by 3 bases, with 5 bases between. There are 12 residues in the CDR3. Germline CDR1 MNHEY, CDR2 SVGEGT. The CDR3 DNA is TGTGCCAGCAGTTACCCCGTCTACGAGCAGTACTTC. It specifies CASSYPVYEQYF.

V usage is TRBV20-1 and J usage is TRBJ1-2; 8 positions agree with TRBD1. V was pared by 6 bases and J by 7 bases, with 16 bases of the junction left unmatched. Germline CDR1 is DFQATT and CDR2 is SNEGSKA (reference sequence). This CDR3 contains 15 residues. The CDR3 DNA sequence: TGCAGTGCACAGCCGCAGGACAGGGCGTATTCTGGCTACACCTTC. Its protein is CSAQPQDRAYSGYTF.